This T cell receptor beta chain stems from a study of T cells in Graves' hyperthyroidism and ophthalmopathy. This clonotype was recorded at least ten times. One end of the junction does not line up with germline, which may come from a read error. Amplification yielded TCR beta CDR3 regions, with RNA transcripts as the source. First-round RT-PCR targeting the TCR CDR3 was performed with the HTBI primer set. MiXCR, applied by TCRdb to the multiplex PCR reads, yields one record per CDR3 protein. The data show about 420,000 distinct CDR3 sequences, around a sixth seen once. The PBMCs had their origin in approximately 10 ml of fresh peripheral blood. The V gene's germline CDR1 is SSHAT and CDR2 FNYEAQ (reference sequence). The CDR3 runs 15 residues.

Sequencing input: blood. The receptor was isolated from a woman aged 18-30 years with Graves' hyperthyroidism. The chain joins TRBV7-7 to TRBJ2-5; 13 nucleotides line up with TRBD2. Written as DNA, the CDR3 is TGTGCTAGCAGCCCCGGGACTAGCGGGGTTGAGACCCAGTACTTC. Amino acid sequence: CASSPGTSGVETQYF.